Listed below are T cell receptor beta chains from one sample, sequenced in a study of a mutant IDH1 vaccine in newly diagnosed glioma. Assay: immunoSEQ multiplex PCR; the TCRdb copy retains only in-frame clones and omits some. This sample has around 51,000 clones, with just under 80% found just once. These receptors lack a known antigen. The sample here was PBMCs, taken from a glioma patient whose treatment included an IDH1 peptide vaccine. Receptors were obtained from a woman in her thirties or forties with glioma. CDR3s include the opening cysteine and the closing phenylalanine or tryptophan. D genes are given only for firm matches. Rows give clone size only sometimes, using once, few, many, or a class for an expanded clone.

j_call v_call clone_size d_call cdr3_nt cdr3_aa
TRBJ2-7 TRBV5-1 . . TGCGCCAGCAGCACCTCACCCCGGGACCTTTTGGACTTC CASSTSPRDLLDF
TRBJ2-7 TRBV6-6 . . TGTGCCAGCAGTTACTCGATCGTTCAAGCTTCCTACGAGCAGTACTTC CASSYSIVQASYEQYF
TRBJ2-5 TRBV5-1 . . TGCGCCAGCGCCTTGGGGGACCCAGAGACCCAGTACTTC CASALGDPETQYF
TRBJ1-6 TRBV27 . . TGTGCCGGGACCGTGGGGAGTAATGGGTCCTATAATTCACCCCTCCACTTT CAGTVGSNGSYNSPLHF
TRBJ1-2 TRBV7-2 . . TGTGCCAGCAGCGTAGAGGGTCTTCGCAACTATGGCTACACCTTC CASSVEGLRNYGYTF
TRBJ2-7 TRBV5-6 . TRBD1 TGTGCCAGCAGCTTGGGGACAGGGTACTACGAGCAGTACTTC CASSLGTGYYEQYF
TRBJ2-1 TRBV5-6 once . TGTGCCAGCAGTTTTCGTAGTTCGGCAGGGAATGAGCAGTTCTTC CASSFRSSAGNEQFF
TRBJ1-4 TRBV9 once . TGTGCCAGCAGCGTAGCGGCGGGGGGTGGGGGTGAAAAACTGTTTTTT CASSVAAGGGGEKLFF
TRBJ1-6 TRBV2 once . TGTGCCAGCAGCCCCGTTTTTCGCCCCTATAATTCACCCCTCCACTTT CASSPVFRPYNSPLHF
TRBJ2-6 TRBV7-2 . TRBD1 TGTGCCAGCAGCCGTGACAGGGCTGGGGCCAACGTCCTGACTTTC CASSRDRAGANVLTF
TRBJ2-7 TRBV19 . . TGTGCCAGCGGTGCGAACGCCGAGCAGTACTTC CASGANAEQYF
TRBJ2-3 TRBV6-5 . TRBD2 TGTGCCAGCAGTTTTAGCGGGGTAGGAGATACGCAGTATTTT CASSFSGVGDTQYF
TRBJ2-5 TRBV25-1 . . TGTGCCAGCAGGCGGGAAGGGGAAGAGACCCAGTACTTC CASRREGEETQYF
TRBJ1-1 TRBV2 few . TGTGCCAGCAGTACGCGAAGACCCTTCCCTGAAGCTTTCTTT CASSTRRPFPEAFF
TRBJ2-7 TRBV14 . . TGTGCCAGCAGCCCGCGGGTTCGCTACGAGCAGTACTTC CASSPRVRYEQYF
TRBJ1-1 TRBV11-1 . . TGTGCCAGCAGCTTAGTTGGGGGGGGGCGGATCGCTGAAGCTTTCTTT CASSLVGGGRIAEAFF
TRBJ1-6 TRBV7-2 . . TGTGCCAGCAGGAGAGACGGGGGATCTTCACCCCTCCACTTT CASRRDGGSSPLHF
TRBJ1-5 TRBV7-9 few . TGTGCCAGCAGCTTAATAGGGAGCAATCAGCCCCAGCATTTT CASSLIGSNQPQHF
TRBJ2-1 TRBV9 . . TGTGCCAGCAGCGTACCAACATACGGTCTAGCGTCGGGCGATGAGCAGTTCTTC CASSVPTYGLASGDEQFF
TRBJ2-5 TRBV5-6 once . TGTGCCAGCAGCTACCCAGCGGAGACCCAGTACTTC CASSYPAETQYF
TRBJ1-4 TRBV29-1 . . TGCAGCGTTGTGACAGGCCTCGGAAGTGAAAAACTGTTTTTT CSVVTGLGSEKLFF
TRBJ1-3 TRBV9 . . TGTGCCAGCAGCGTGGAACAGGTCTCTGGAAACACCATATATTTT CASSVEQVSGNTIYF
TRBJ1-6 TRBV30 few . TGTGCCTGGAGTGTGGGTCAGGGTCGTTCACCCCTCCACTTT CAWSVGQGRSPLHF
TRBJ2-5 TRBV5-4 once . TGTGCCAGCAGCCCCCAGGTGGGAGGATCGGAGACCCAGTACTTC CASSPQVGGSETQYF
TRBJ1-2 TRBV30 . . TGTGCCTGGAGTACCTCCTTGGGGCCCTATGGCTACACCTTC CAWSTSLGPYGYTF
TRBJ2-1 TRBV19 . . TGTGCCAGTAGTATAGATCTCGGAGAGTACAATGAGCAGTTCTTC CASSIDLGEYNEQFF
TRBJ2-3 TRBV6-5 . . TGTGCCAGCAGTTACAGGGGGGGACCTAGCACAGATACGCAGTATTTT CASSYRGGPSTDTQYF
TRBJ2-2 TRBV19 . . TGTGCCAGTAGTATAGCAGGGCCCGGGGAGCTGTTTTTT CASSIAGPGELFF
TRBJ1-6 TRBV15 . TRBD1 TGTGCCACCAGCCTGGGACAGGATAATTCACCCCTCCACTTT CATSLGQDNSPLHF
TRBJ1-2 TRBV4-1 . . TGCGCCAGCAGCCAAGGGGAACAGCAGGGCTATGGCTACACCTTC CASSQGEQQGYGYTF
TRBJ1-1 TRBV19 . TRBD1 TGTGCCAGTAGTTACGCAGGGGGCACTGAAGCTTTCTTT CASSYAGGTEAFF
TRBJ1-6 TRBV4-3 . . TGCGCCAGCAGCCTGGGACACCGAGGGCATTCACCCCTCCACTTT CASSLGHRGHSPLHF
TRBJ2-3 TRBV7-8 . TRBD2 TGTGCCAGCAGCCCTTTGACTAGCGGGGGCACAGATACGCAGTATTTT CASSPLTSGGTDTQYF
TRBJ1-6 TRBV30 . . TGTGCCTGGAGTGTGGACCCAGGGAGCTCCTATAATTCACCCCTCCACTTT CAWSVDPGSSYNSPLHF
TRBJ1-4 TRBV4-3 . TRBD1 TGCGCCAGCAGCCAAGAGTGGGGACAGGGGAATGAAAAACTGTTTTTT CASSQEWGQGNEKLFF
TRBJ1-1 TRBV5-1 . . TGCGCCAGCAGCTTACTTCAGAGGGTGAACACTGAAGCTTTCTTT CASSLLQRVNTEAFF
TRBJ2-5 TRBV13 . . TGTGCCAGCAGCCTCCCCGGGCAGGAAGAGACCCAGTACTTC CASSLPGQEETQYF
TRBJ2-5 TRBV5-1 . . TGCGCCAGCAGCCCTTGGGGCTTCCAAGAGACCCAGTACTTC CASSPWGFQETQYF
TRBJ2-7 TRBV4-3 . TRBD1 TGCGCCAGCAGCCAAGAGGGGACAGGTTCCTACGAGCAGTACTTC CASSQEGTGSYEQYF
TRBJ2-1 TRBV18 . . TGTGCCAGCTCACCACTCGCTGTGCCGTCCAGCTCCTACAATGAGCAGTTCTTC CASSPLAVPSSSYNEQFF
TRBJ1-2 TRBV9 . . TGTGCCAGCAGCGTAGTACCCCGAGGGGATCGTTTTGGCTACACCTTC CASSVVPRGDRFGYTF
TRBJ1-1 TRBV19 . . TGTGCCAGTAGTATAAAGGTTACCGGCACTGAAGCTTTCTTT CASSIKVTGTEAFF
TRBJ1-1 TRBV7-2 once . TGTGCCAGCAGCTTAGGTCGGAACACTGAAGCTTTCTTT CASSLGRNTEAFF
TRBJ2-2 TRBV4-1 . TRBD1 TGCGCCAGCAGGCCTGGGGACAGCGACACCGGGGAGCTGTTTTTT CASRPGDSDTGELFF
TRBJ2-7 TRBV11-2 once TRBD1 TGTGCCAGCAGCTTAGCGGGGGACAGGGGGACCCACGAGCAGTACTTC CASSLAGDRGTHEQYF
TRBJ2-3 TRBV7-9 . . TGTGCCAGCAGCCCATATCAGGGGTCCACAGATACGCAGTATTTT CASSPYQGSTDTQYF